Listed below are T cell receptor beta chains from one sample, sequenced in a study of ipilimumab plus nivolumab after autologous stem cell transplantation. Only in-frame clones appear in the TCRdb table, and some are missing; sequencing was by immunoSEQ multiplex PCR. The table lists about 12,000 clones, 60% to 80% of them singletons. The source material was PBMCs, sampled in a trial of ipilimumab plus nivolumab as post-transplant consolidation. These receptors were collected from a male donor with multiple myeloma. Both conserved end residues are part of each CDR3. A D gene is named only where the DNA matches it firmly. Clone size is not always given. Where it is, it says once, few, many or a class for expanded clones.

clone size,CDR3 length,V gene,J gene,D gene,CDR3 DNA,CDR3 protein
.,15,TRBV2,TRBJ2-5,.,TGTGCCAGCAGTGAAGCGGGTGTCGGGGGTCGTCCCCAGTACTTC,CASSEAGVGGRPQYF
.,15,TRBV28,TRBJ1-1,.,TGTGCCAGCAGTCCCAACTTGTCCGGGAGGACTGAAGCTTTCTTT,CASSPNLSGRTEAFF
.,13,TRBV18,TRBJ2-2,.,TGTGCCAGCTCACCCAATGGGAACGGGGAGCTGTTTTTT,CASSPNGNGELFF
.,16,TRBV27,TRBJ2-7,TRBD2,TGTGCCAGCAGTCCGTATAGCGGGGGGGCCGGGTACGAGCAGTACTTC,CASSPYSGGAGYEQYF
.,14,TRBV7-9,TRBJ1-2,.,TGTGCCAGCAGCTTGGGTGGGAGGTTCTATGGCTACACCTTC,CASSLGGRFYGYTF
.,19,TRBV2,TRBJ2-6,.,TGTGCCAGCAGTGAACTTTCCCCGAGGTCCGCCTCTGGGGCCAACGTCCTGACTTTC,CASSELSPRSASGANVLTF
.,15,TRBV6-1,TRBJ1-2,.,TGTGCCAGCAGTGAAGGAGGGCGGGGGCGAAATGGCTACACCTTC,CASSEGGRGRNGYTF
.,17,TRBV15,TRBJ1-5,.,TGTGCCACCAGCAGAGAGAAGGCTGGTACTAGCAATCAGCCCCAGCATTTT,CATSREKAGTSNQPQHF
.,14,TRBV6-4,TRBJ2-3,.,TGTGCCAGCGGCGAAACAGGAGACACAGATACGCAGTATTTT,CASGETGDTDTQYF
.,14,TRBV2,TRBJ2-3,.,TGTGCCAGCATGGTACCGGGCCTTACAGATACGCAGTATTTT,CASMVPGLTDTQYF
.,16,TRBV18,TRBJ2-3,TRBD1,TGTGCCAGCTCACGGAACGGGGGACAGGGCACAGATACGCAGTATTTT,CASSRNGGQGTDTQYF
.,15,TRBV4-2,TRBJ2-3,TRBD2,TGTGCCAGCAGCCAAACTAGCGGACTCACAGATACGCAGTATTTT,CASSQTSGLTDTQYF
.,12,TRBV6-5,TRBJ2-2,.,TGTGCCAGCCGGGGTAGTTCTGGGGAGCTGTTTTTT,CASRGSSGELFF
medium-sized,12,TRBV11-2,TRBJ2-7,.,TGTGCCAGCAGCTTAGGTTGGGACGAGCAGTACTTC,CASSLGWDEQYF
.,14,TRBV7-9,TRBJ1-1,.,TGTGCCAGCAGCTTCAGCCGTGGGAACACTGAAGCTTTCTTT,CASSFSRGNTEAFF
.,12,TRBV30,TRBJ1-4,.,TGTGCCTGGAGTCCACGGGGGGAAAAACTGTTTTTT,CAWSPRGEKLFF
.,14,TRBV4-2,TRBJ2-7,TRBD1,TGTGCCAGCAGCCGAGGGGGACAGGGGAGTAGGCAGTACTTC,CASSRGGQGSRQYF
.,15,TRBV6-6,TRBJ2-1,TRBD2,TGTGCCAGCAGCCTGACTAGCGGGGGGGCCTATGAGCAGTTCTTC,CASSLTSGGAYEQFF
.,15,TRBV19,TRBJ2-2,TRBD1,TGTGCCAGTAGTACCTCGGGACAGGGTACCGGGGAGCTGTTTTTT,CASSTSGQGTGELFF
.,13,TRBV7-2,TRBJ2-5,TRBD2,TGTGCCAGCACCCCAAGCGGGGGTGAGACCCAGTACTTC,CASTPSGGETQYF
.,14,TRBV5-4,TRBJ2-3,.,TGTGCCAGCAGCCCCGACCCTCTTGGGGATACGCAGTATTTT,CASSPDPLGDTQYF
once,13,TRBV7-2,TRBJ2-7,TRBD1,TGTGCCAGCAGGCGACAGGGGTTCGACGAGCAGTACTTC,CASRRQGFDEQYF
.,16,TRBV28,TRBJ1-1,.,TGTGCCAGCAGTCCGCCCCGGGACCCTGTGAACACTGAAGCTTTCTTT,CASSPPRDPVNTEAFF
few,12,TRBV7-9,TRBJ1-6,.,TGTGCCAGCAGCCACGGGAGATCACCCCTCCACTTT,CASSHGRSPLHF
few,15,TRBV10-3,TRBJ1-1,.,TGTGCCATCACCGGGGGTCCAGCGATGAACACTGAAGCTTTCTTT,CAITGGPAMNTEAFF
.,12,TRBV27,TRBJ2-7,.,TGTGCCAGCAGTTACTCGGGGTACGAGCAGTACTTC,CASSYSGYEQYF
.,15,TRBV6-5,TRBJ1-4,.,TGTGCCAGCAGTTACTCGACGGCAAAGAATGAAAAACTGTTTTTT,CASSYSTAKNEKLFF
.,15,TRBV7-3,TRBJ2-2,.,TGTGCCAGCAGCCCAGAGTGGGACTACACCGGGGAGCTGTTTTTT,CASSPEWDYTGELFF
.,14,TRBV7-8,TRBJ2-2,.,TGTGCCAGCAGCTTTGGCCATAACACCGGGGAGCTGTTTTTT,CASSFGHNTGELFF
.,16,TRBV18,TRBJ2-2,.,TGTGCCAGCTCACCAGGGGAACCCCCGAACACCGGGGAGCTGTTTTTT,CASSPGEPPNTGELFF
.,14,TRBV30,TRBJ1-3,.,TGTGCCTGGAGTGTAAAGGGGTCTGGAAACACCATATATTTT,CAWSVKGSGNTIYF
.,15,TRBV5-1,TRBJ1-6,.,TGCGCCAGCAGAGTCGACGGACAGAGTGATTCACCCCTCCACTTT,CASRVDGQSDSPLHF